What follows is one TCR beta chain and its context. This entry belongs to a study of control samples from healthy donors and cancer patients. V lost 5 bases, J lost 5 bases, and 6 bases lay in between. The CDR3 is made up of 11 amino acids. Germline CDR1 MNHEY, CDR2 SVGAGI. Profiled with immunoSEQ multiplex PCR; TCRdb holds only in-frame clones, not every one. This repertoire shows 100,000 to 150,000 clones, more than 75% found once; its top ten account for about 12%. This sequence originates from a young man in good health. V usage is TRBV6-5 and J usage is TRBJ1-1; D gene unclear. The specimen was blood. CDR3 sequence (DNA): TGTGCCAGCAGTCGGGGTACTGAAGCTTTCTTT. Translation: CASSRGTEAFF.